This entry features one TCR beta chain sequence. This sample was taken from a study of T-cell reconstitution after alpha-beta-depleted transplantation in children. This sample's TCRbeta library carried unique molecular identifier barcodes. TCRdb called the PCR reads again in MiXCR, with one record for every CDR3 protein. The sample has 600,000 to 700,000 distinct CDR3 sequences, around 13% seen once. The CDR3 extends over 22 amino acids. Trimming pared 0 bases from V and 0 bases from J, leaving 31 bases between. Germline-derived CDR1 and CDR2 are SGHRS and YFSETQ. The sample here was PBMCs, taken before TCRalphabeta/CD19-depleted stem cell transplant. The clonotype comes from a girl between 2 and 10 years old with congenital amegakaryocytic thrombocytopenia, due to receive a stem cell transplant. The rearrangement links TRBV5-1 to TRBJ2-7, with D possibly being TRBD1 (5 bases). The CDR3 here is CASSLEVPEWGLPFQSSYEQYF. CDR3 bases: TGCGCCAGCAGCTTGGAGGTACCCGAATGGGGCCTACCATTCCAAAGCTCCTACGAGCAGTACTTC.